The 10 T cell receptor beta chains below all came from one sample that was sequenced in a study of cytomegalovirus exposure and HLA in healthy donors. The assay was immunoSEQ multiplex PCR, and TCRdb's table has in-frame clones only and misses some. This table has 57,000 or so clones, around 94% appearing once. Sequenced sample: PBMCs. All receptors derive from a man younger than 35 in good health and CMV-seronegative.

The chain has TRBV25-1 and TRBJ2-7, with 9 bases identical to TRBD1. Germline V gene data show CDR1 as MGHDK and CDR2 as SYGVNS. J was trimmed by 3 bases and V by 3 bases; bases with no gene match: 3. CDR3 length: 14 amino acids. The CDR3 coding sequence is TGTGCCAGCAGTGAGGGGACAGGGATCTACGAGCAGTACTTC. It yields the protein CASSEGTGIYEQYF.

The genes are TRBV7-9 and TRBJ2-2, with 14 positions matching TRBD2. The CDR3 covers 18 residues. CDR1 and CDR2 (germline): SEHNR, FQNEAQ (reference sequence). The ends lost 4 bases at V and 5 bases at J; junction bases unmatched: 9. CDR3 residues: CASSSWGLAGVGTGELFF. The CDR3 region has the DNA TGTGCCAGCAGCTCATGGGGACTAGCGGGAGTCGGAACCGGGGAGCTGTTTTTT.

This chain uses TRBV2 with TRBJ2-3; D call uncertain. The CDR3 spans 13 residues. The V gene's germline CDR1 is SNHLY and CDR2 FYNNEI. Trimming stripped 5 bases from V and 0 bases from J, with 6 bases between. CDR3 sequence: CASSSESTDTQYF. CDR3 DNA: TGTGCCAGCAGTTCGGAGAGCACAGATACGCAGTATTTT. The variable domain in full, completed from reference TRBV2 and TRBJ2-3, reads EPEVTQTPSHQVTQMGQEVILRCVPISNHLYFYWYRQILGQKVEFLVSFYNNEISEKSEIFDDQFSVERPDGSNFTLKIRSTKLEDSAMYFCASSSESTDTQYFGPGTRLTVL.

This chain connects TRBV27 to TRBJ2-7; D unresolved. The CDR3 spans 14 residues. Trimming cost V 0 bases and J 4 bases, with 10 bases left between them. The germline gives CDR1 MNHEY, CDR2 SMNVEV (reference sequence). The CDR3 region is CASSLSSTAYEQYF. The CDR3, as DNA: TGTGCCAGCAGTTTATCGAGCACTGCTTACGAGCAGTACTTC.

The genes are TRBV7-9 and TRBJ2-1; the match to TRBD2 covers 11 bases. J gave up 6 bases and V 1 base, and 8 bases lay outside the gene matches. This CDR3 comprises 17 residues. Germline assignment: CDR1 SEHNR and CDR2 FQNEAQ (reference sequence). CDR3 residues: CASSLGSGRAVSNEQFF. For the CDR3, the DNA is TGTGCCAGCAGCTTAGGTAGCGGGAGGGCCGTCAGCAATGAGCAGTTCTTC.

V and J are TRBV9 and TRBJ2-1, with 11 bases that match TRBD2. Germline V gene lookup returns CDR1 SGDLS and CDR2 YYNGEE. The CDR3 contains 14 residues. V trimming: 1 base; J trimming: 9 bases; junction bases outside the gene matches: 3. The CDR3 region has the DNA TGTGCCAGCAGCGTAATAGCGGGAGGGTCTGAGCAGTTCTTC. This codes for CASSVIAGGSEQFF. The variable domain in full, with the rest retrieved from reference TRBV9 and TRBJ2-1, is DSGVTQTPKHLITATGQRVTLRCSPRSGDLSVYWYQQSLDQGLQFLIQYYNGEERAKGNILERFSAQQFPDLHSELNLSSLELGDSALYFCASSVIAGGSEQFFGPGTRLTVL.

The chain is built from TRBV14 and TRBJ2-7; D is perhaps TRBD1 (5 bases). The CDR3 runs to 11 residues. The germline V gene encodes CDR1 SGHDN and CDR2 FVKESK. V gave up 4 bases and J gave up 6 bases, with 7 bases separating them. In DNA, the CDR3 is TGTGCCAGCAGCCGGGGCCCCGAGCAGTACTTC. Protein product: CASSRGPEQYF. Filled out from reference TRBV14 and TRBJ2-7, the complete variable domain reads EAGVTQFPSHSVIEKGQTVTLRCDPISGHDNLYWYRRVMGKEIKFLLHFVKESKQDESGMPNNRFLAERTGGTYSTLKVQPAELEDSGVYFCASSRGPEQYFGPGTRLTVT.

CDR3 amino acids: CASNHPNDGLAGAADTQYF. DNA of the CDR3: TGCGCCAGCAACCACCCCAACGATGGACTAGCGGGAGCGGCAGATACGCAGTATTTT. The chain carries TRBV4-1 and TRBJ2-3, with TRBD2 matching over 13 bases. This CDR3 comprises 19 residues. Germline V CDR1 and CDR2: MGHRA, YSYEKL. V trimming: 7 bases; J trimming: 4 bases; junction bases outside the gene matches: 17.

The gene calls are TRBV6-1 and TRBJ2-5, with D perhaps TRBD2 (6 bases). The V end was cut by 2 bases, the J end by 0 bases, with 19 bases between. The CDR3 is 18 amino acids. Germline V CDR1 and CDR2: MNHNS, SASEGT. CDR3 DNA sequence: TGTGCCAGCAGTGAAAAACTCCCGGGACTCATTAACCAAGAGACCCAGTACTTC. The encoded protein is CASSEKLPGLINQETQYF.

The V call is TRBV7-2, the J call TRBJ1-4, with D tentatively TRBD1 (6 bases). V was clipped by 1 base and J by 6 bases, with 9 bases between them. Germline lookup yields CDR1 SGHTA and CDR2 FQGNSA. The CDR3 is 14 residues long. CDR3: CASSLVGGDEKLFF. CDR3 in DNA: TGTGCCAGCAGCTTAGTTGGGGGCGATGAAAAACTGTTTTTT.